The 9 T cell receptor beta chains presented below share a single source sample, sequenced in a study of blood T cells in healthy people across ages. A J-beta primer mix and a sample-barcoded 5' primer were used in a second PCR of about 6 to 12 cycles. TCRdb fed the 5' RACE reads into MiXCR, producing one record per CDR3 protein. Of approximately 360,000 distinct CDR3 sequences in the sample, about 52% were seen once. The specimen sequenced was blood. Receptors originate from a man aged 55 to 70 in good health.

The CDR3 reads CASSLGLGQQKNIQYF. The CDR3 nucleotides are TGCGCCAGCAGCTTAGGACTTGGTCAGCAAAAAAACATTCAGTACTTC. V gene TRBV5-1 combines with J gene TRBJ2-4; D possibly corresponds to TRBD2 (5 bases). CDR1 is SGHRS and CDR2 is YFSETQ in the germline V gene. The CDR3 loop spans 16 amino acids. V lost 2 bases, J lost 4 bases, and 16 bases lay in between.

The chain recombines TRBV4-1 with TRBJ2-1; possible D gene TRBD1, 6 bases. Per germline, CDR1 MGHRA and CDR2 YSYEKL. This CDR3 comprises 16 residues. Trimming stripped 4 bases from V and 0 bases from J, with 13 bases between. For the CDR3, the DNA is TGCGCCAGCAGCCGACACCAGGGGCTCTCCTACAATGAGCAGTTCTTC. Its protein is CASSRHQGLSYNEQFF.

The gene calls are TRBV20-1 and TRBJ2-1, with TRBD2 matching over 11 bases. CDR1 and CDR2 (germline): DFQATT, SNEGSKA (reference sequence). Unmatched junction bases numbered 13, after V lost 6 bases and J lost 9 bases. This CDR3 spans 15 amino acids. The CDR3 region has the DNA TGCAGTGCCTCAGCCCCGGGACTAGCGGCATTTGAGCAGTTCTTC. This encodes CSASAPGLAAFEQFF.

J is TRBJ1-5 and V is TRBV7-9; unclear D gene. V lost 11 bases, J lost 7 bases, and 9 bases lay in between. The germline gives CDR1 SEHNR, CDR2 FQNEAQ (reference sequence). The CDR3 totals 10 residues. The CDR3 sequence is CAGKQQPQHF. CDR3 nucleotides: TGTGCCGGCAAACAGCAGCCCCAGCATTTT.

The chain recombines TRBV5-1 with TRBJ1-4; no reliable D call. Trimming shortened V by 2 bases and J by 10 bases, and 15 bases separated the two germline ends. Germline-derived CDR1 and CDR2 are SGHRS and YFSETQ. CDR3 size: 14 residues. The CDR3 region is CASSFNPLVGKLFF. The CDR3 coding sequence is TGCGCCAGCAGCTTTAACCCCCTTGTCGGAAAACTGTTTTTT.

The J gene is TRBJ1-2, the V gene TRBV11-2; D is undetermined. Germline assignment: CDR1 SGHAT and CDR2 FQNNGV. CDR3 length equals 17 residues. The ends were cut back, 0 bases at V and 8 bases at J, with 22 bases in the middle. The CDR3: CASSLDLGYPGSGGYTF. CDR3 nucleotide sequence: TGTGCCAGCAGCTTAGATCTTGGGTATCCTGGTTCTGGGGGCTACACCTTC. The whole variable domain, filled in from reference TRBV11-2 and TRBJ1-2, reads EAGVAQSPRYKIIEKRQSVAFWCNPISGHATLYWYQQILGQGPKLLIQFQNNGVVDDSQLPKDRFSAERLKGVDSTLKIQPAKLEDSAVYLCASSLDLGYPGSGGYTFGSGTRLTVV.

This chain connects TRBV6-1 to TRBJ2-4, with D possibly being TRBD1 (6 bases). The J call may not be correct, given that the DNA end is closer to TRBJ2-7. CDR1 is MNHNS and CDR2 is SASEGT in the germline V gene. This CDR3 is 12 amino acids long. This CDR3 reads CASQGSPYEQYF. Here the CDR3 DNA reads TGTGCCTCTCAGGGGTCCCCCTACGAGCAGTACTTC.

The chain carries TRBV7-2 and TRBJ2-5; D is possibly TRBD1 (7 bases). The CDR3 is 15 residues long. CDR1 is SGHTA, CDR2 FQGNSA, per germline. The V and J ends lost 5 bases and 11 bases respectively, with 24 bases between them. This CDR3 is CASSPRGAVNNEQYF. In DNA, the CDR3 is TGTGCCAGCAGCCCCAGGGGGGCCGTCAACAATGAGCAGTACTTC.

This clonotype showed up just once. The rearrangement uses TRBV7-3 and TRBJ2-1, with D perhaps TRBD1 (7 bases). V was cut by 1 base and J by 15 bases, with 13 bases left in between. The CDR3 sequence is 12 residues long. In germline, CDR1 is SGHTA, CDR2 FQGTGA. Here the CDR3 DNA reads TGTGCCAGCAGCTTAAGGGGGGACAGCTGGTTCTTC. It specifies CASSLRGDSWFF.